This T cell receptor beta chain appears in the sequencing data of a study of T-cell memory formation after mild COVID-19. Whole-study results and caveats: Later expanders leaned CD4+, whereas day 15 to 85 contracting clones were balanced CD4/CD8. For second-wave clones that peaked at day 37, SARS-CoV-2 specificity went unverified.

The CDR3 is 14 residues long. The junction had 7 bases not matched to a gene; V was cut back by 7 bases and J by 10 bases. The V gene's germline CDR1 is MNHEY and CDR2 SVGAGI. The table lists this clonotype with many counts. Its specificity is not known. The TCR alpha and TCR beta cDNA libraries, bearing sample barcodes and UMIs, were generated by 5'RACE using constant-segment primers. Each CDR3 protein gets one entry after TCRdb re-called the 5' RACE reads with MiXCR. The data contain 470,000 or so distinct CDR3 sequences, 18% of them singletons. Sequencing input: PBMCs or a T cell subset sorted from them (not recorded which). The chain couples TRBV6-5 to TRBJ2-2; 12 bases map to TRBD2. The TCR comes from a young man who had mild COVID-19 (a few samples of this study predate the infection). Cell type and time point are not known. CDR3 coding DNA: TGTGCCAGCAATCCGGGACTAGCGGGCCAGGAGCTGTTTTTT. It is translated as CASNPGLAGQELFF.